Shown below are 10 T cell receptor beta chains from a single sample sequenced in a study of blood T cell repertoires in COVID-19. Using immunoSEQ multiplex PCR, the repertoire was profiled, and TCRdb retains in-frame clones only, with some absent. The data contain 35,000 to 45,000 clones, around 94% of them singletons. The sequencing sample was made of peripheral blood. The source of these receptors is a man aged 50 or older with active COVID-19.

The chain couples TRBV7-3 to TRBJ2-3, with D tentatively TRBD2 (5 bases). Trimming removed 1 base at V and 2 bases at J, with 10 bases between. CDR1 and CDR2 from the germline V gene are SGHTA and FQGTGA. The CDR3 extends over 15 amino acids. The CDR3 nucleotides read TGTGCCAGCAGCTTAAGAGGGAGCAACACAGATACGCAGTATTTT. Translating gives CASSLRGSNTDTQYF.

This clone showed up just once. The chain employs TRBV2 and TRBJ2-7; D perhaps matches TRBD2 (5 bases). V was shortened by 3 bases and J by 0 bases, with 12 bases between the two germline ends. This CDR3 comprises 15 residues. Per the germline V gene, CDR1 is SNHLY and CDR2 is FYNNEI. The CDR3: CASSERAGFSYEQYF. The CDR3 bases are TGTGCCAGCAGTGAGAGGGCAGGATTCTCCTACGAGCAGTACTTC.

The chain has TRBV11-2 and TRBJ2-7; D is possibly TRBD2 (6 bases). Germline CDR1 is SGHAT and CDR2 is FQNNGV. The CDR3 loop spans 12 amino acids. V gave up 4 bases and J gave up 7 bases, with 11 bases separating them. CDR3 DNA sequence: TGTGCCAGCAGCTGGGCAGGAGGGGAGCAGTACTTC. This sequence encodes CASSWAGGEQYF.

This chain links TRBV7-2 with TRBJ1-1, with 10 bases matching TRBD1. Germline V gene data show CDR1 as SGHTA and CDR2 as FQGNSA. The CDR3 sequence is 15 residues long. J lost 4 bases, V lost 6 bases, and 8 bases had no gene match. The CDR3 loop is CASRTGTGVGTEAFF. CDR3 sequence (DNA): TGTGCCAGCAGAACCGGGACAGGGGTGGGCACTGAAGCTTTCTTT.

The chain links TRBV19 to TRBJ1-1; 7 bases fit TRBD1. This CDR3 contains 14 residues. Trimming at V came to 6 bases and at J to 0 bases, leaving 4 bases not matched to a gene. CDR1 and CDR2 (germline): LNHDA, SQIVND (reference sequence). The CDR3 loop is CASRTTGMNTEAFF. CDR3 sequence (DNA): TGTGCCAGTAGAACGACAGGGATGAACACTGAAGCTTTCTTT.

This clone was counted only a few times. The V and J genes are TRBV7-9 and TRBJ1-2, with D possibly matching TRBD1 (5 bases). Germline V gene lookup returns CDR1 SEHNR and CDR2 FQNEAQ (reference sequence). Trimming pared 5 bases from V and 7 bases from J, leaving 14 bases between. The CDR3 is made up of 13 amino acids. The CDR3 here is CASSVDQGRGYTF. The DNA for the CDR3 is TGTGCCAGCAGCGTAGATCAGGGCCGTGGCTACACCTTC.

The chain carries TRBV11-2 and TRBJ2-5, with a weak D call TRBD1 (6 bases). Trimming took off 4 bases at V and 6 bases at J, with 15 bases between the two ends. The CDR3 contains 14 residues. Germline V gene sequence: CDR1 SGHAT, CDR2 FQNNGV. CDR3 region: CASSYVQGQQTQYF. The CDR3 DNA reads TGTGCCAGCAGCTACGTCCAGGGGCAGCAGACCCAGTACTTC.

J is TRBJ1-2 and V is TRBV9; D may be TRBD1 (5 bases). Germline lookup yields CDR1 SGDLS and CDR2 YYNGEE. The CDR3 is 16 residues long. V lost 4 bases and J lost 0, with 16 bases in between. The CDR3: CASSRGTFLPNYGYTF. The CDR3 coding sequence is TGTGCCAGCAGCAGAGGGACTTTCCTGCCTAACTATGGCTACACCTTC.

The chain recombines TRBV5-4 with TRBJ1-1; D ambiguous. Trimming removed 2 bases at V and 1 base at J, with 9 bases between. Germline values: CDR1 SGHNT, CDR2 YYREEE (reference sequence). The CDR3 runs to 14 residues. The CDR3 bases are TGTGCCAGCAGCTTTTGGTCGAGGAACACTGAAGCTTTCTTT. It encodes CASSFWSRNTEAFF.

The rearrangement joins TRBV5-1 to TRBJ2-1; perhaps TRBD2 as D (5 bases). This CDR3 is built from 15 residues. Trimming stripped 0 bases from V and 1 base from J, with 8 bases between. Germline assignment: CDR1 SGHRS and CDR2 YFSETQ. The chain's CDR3 is CASSLVSDSYNEQFF. For the CDR3, the DNA is TGCGCCAGCAGCTTGGTTAGCGATTCCTACAATGAGCAGTTCTTC. The whole variable domain, remainder taken from reference TRBV5-1 and TRBJ2-1, is KAGVTQTPRYLIKTRGQQVTLSCSPISGHRSVSWYQQTPGQGLQFLFEYFSETQRNKGNFPGRFSGRQFSNSRSEMNVSTLELGDSALYLCASSLVSDSYNEQFFGPGTRLTVL.